Listed below are T cell receptor beta chains from one sample, sequenced in a study of blood T cell repertoires in COVID-19. Produced via immunoSEQ multiplex PCR; TCRdb's table is partial and in-frame only. Found here are approximately 97,000 clones, about nine tenths of them singletons; the top ten hold about 4%. The sequenced material came from peripheral blood. The receptor source for this set is a man between 18 and 29 years old with acute or convalescent COVID-19. The CDR3 runs from the conserved cysteine through the conserved F or W. D genes are given only for firm matches. Not all rows give a size; the values are once, few, many and, for expanded clones, a class.

v_gene: TRBV29-1; d_gene: TRBD1; j_gene: TRBJ1-1; abundance: .; CDR3nt: TGCAGCGTTGAGAAGGGACAGAAGAACACTGAAGCTTTCTTT; CDR3aa: CSVEKGQKNTEAFF
v_gene: TRBV9; d_gene: TRBD2; j_gene: TRBJ2-1; abundance: .; CDR3nt: TGTGCCAGCAGCGTGACAGGGACGGGACTAGCGGGCTACAATGAGCAGTTCTTC; CDR3aa: CASSVTGTGLAGYNEQFF
v_gene: TRBV7-6; d_gene: TRBD1; j_gene: TRBJ1-6; abundance: .; CDR3nt: TGTGCCAGCAGCTCCAAAGCTGCCGGGACAGGGATTTCACCCCTCCACTTT; CDR3aa: CASSSKAAGTGISPLHF
v_gene: TRBV11-2; d_gene: .; j_gene: TRBJ1-3; abundance: .; CDR3nt: TGTGCCAGCAGCTTAGTTCCAGGCAGCTCTGGAAACACCATATATTTT; CDR3aa: CASSLVPGSSGNTIYF
v_gene: TRBV27; d_gene: TRBD1; j_gene: TRBJ1-2; abundance: .; CDR3nt: TGTGCCAGCAGTTTAAGTGGGCTATGGACAGGGGGCTATGGCTACACCTTC; CDR3aa: CASSLSGLWTGGYGYTF
v_gene: TRBV5-1; d_gene: .; j_gene: TRBJ1-1; abundance: .; CDR3nt: TGCGCCAGCAGCTTGCAAACAGGGACCGAAGCTTTCTTT; CDR3aa: CASSLQTGTEAFF
v_gene: TRBV6-5; d_gene: .; j_gene: TRBJ2-2; abundance: .; CDR3nt: TGTGCCAGCAGTTCCCCGGGGTCGTTGTCCCGGGAGCTGTTTTTT; CDR3aa: CASSSPGSLSRELFF
v_gene: TRBV11-2; d_gene: .; j_gene: TRBJ1-1; abundance: .; CDR3nt: TGTGCCAGCAGCTTAGTGAGAGCGACAGAGGTAATGAACACTGAAGCTTTCTTT; CDR3aa: CASSLVRATEVMNTEAFF
v_gene: TRBV29-1; d_gene: .; j_gene: TRBJ1-2; abundance: .; CDR3nt: TGCAGCGTTTTCACCTTGACAGGAGGAGGTGGCTACACCTTC; CDR3aa: CSVFTLTGGGGYTF
v_gene: TRBV6-4; d_gene: TRBD1; j_gene: TRBJ1-6; abundance: .; CDR3nt: TGTGCCAGCAGTGAGACAGGGGGTTCGGGGTATAATTCACCCCTCCACTTT; CDR3aa: CASSETGGSGYNSPLHF
v_gene: TRBV18; d_gene: TRBD1; j_gene: TRBJ1-1; abundance: .; CDR3nt: TGTGCCAGCTCATTCGAACAGGGGGCTGGGACTGAAGCTTTCTTT; CDR3aa: CASSFEQGAGTEAFF
v_gene: TRBV29-1; d_gene: .; j_gene: TRBJ2-3; abundance: .; CDR3nt: TGCAGCCTTGGGCTCCTGAGCACAGATACGCAGTATTTT; CDR3aa: CSLGLLSTDTQYF
v_gene: TRBV7-9; d_gene: TRBD1; j_gene: TRBJ1-1; abundance: .; CDR3nt: TGTGCCAGCAGCGACCCGGGACAGGGCACTGAAGCTTTCTTT; CDR3aa: CASSDPGQGTEAFF
v_gene: TRBV7-2; d_gene: .; j_gene: TRBJ2-3; abundance: .; CDR3nt: TGTGCCAGCAGCCCCGGGGTCCAAGCGGGTTCCACAGATACGCAGTATTTT; CDR3aa: CASSPGVQAGSTDTQYF
v_gene: TRBV19; d_gene: TRBD1; j_gene: TRBJ1-2; abundance: .; CDR3nt: TGTGCCAGTAGTATACCGGGACAGAGCTATGGCTACACCTTC; CDR3aa: CASSIPGQSYGYTF
v_gene: TRBV5-1; d_gene: TRBD1; j_gene: TRBJ1-2; abundance: .; CDR3nt: TGCGCCAGCAGCTTGGGGACAGGGCGCAACTATGGCTACACCTTC; CDR3aa: CASSLGTGRNYGYTF
v_gene: TRBV7-2; d_gene: .; j_gene: TRBJ1-2; abundance: .; CDR3nt: TGTGCCAGCAGCTTAGGTACCCCGTGGCAGGCCGAGGGCTACACCTTC; CDR3aa: CASSLGTPWQAEGYTF
v_gene: TRBV6-6; d_gene: TRBD1; j_gene: TRBJ1-5; abundance: .; CDR3nt: TGTGCCAGCAGTGACAGGGACCCTAGCAATCAGCCCCAGCATTTT; CDR3aa: CASSDRDPSNQPQHF
v_gene: TRBV29-1; d_gene: .; j_gene: TRBJ2-4; abundance: .; CDR3nt: TGCAGCGTATGGGGGGTTATGGGCAAAAACATTCAGTACTTC; CDR3aa: CSVWGVMGKNIQYF
v_gene: TRBV19; d_gene: .; j_gene: TRBJ1-1; abundance: .; CDR3nt: TGTGCCAGTAGCGTACAGGGACTGAACACTGAAGCTTTCTTT; CDR3aa: CASSVQGLNTEAFF
v_gene: TRBV7-9; d_gene: TRBD1; j_gene: TRBJ1-4; abundance: .; CDR3nt: TGTGCCAGCAGTCTCGACAGGGTCCAAGAAAAACTGTTTTTT; CDR3aa: CASSLDRVQEKLFF
v_gene: TRBV7-9; d_gene: TRBD2; j_gene: TRBJ2-1; abundance: .; CDR3nt: TGTGCCAGCAGCTACATAGCGGGGGACTACAATGAGCAGTTCTTC; CDR3aa: CASSYIAGDYNEQFF
v_gene: TRBV6-1; d_gene: .; j_gene: TRBJ1-5; abundance: .; CDR3nt: TGTGCCAGCAGTGAAGCGCCGGGTTATCAGCCCCAGCATTTT; CDR3aa: CASSEAPGYQPQHF
v_gene: TRBV4-1; d_gene: .; j_gene: TRBJ1-5; abundance: .; CDR3nt: TGCGCCAGCAGCCAAGTTTACGCGATTTGGCCCCAGCATTTT; CDR3aa: CASSQVYAIWPQHF
v_gene: TRBV9; d_gene: .; j_gene: TRBJ2-7; abundance: .; CDR3nt: TGTGCCAGCAGCGCCGGACAGCTTTTCTACGAGCAGTACTTC; CDR3aa: CASSAGQLFYEQYF
v_gene: TRBV14; d_gene: .; j_gene: TRBJ2-7; abundance: .; CDR3nt: TGTGCCAGCAGCCCTACAGGAACTCCTAACGAGCAGTACTTC; CDR3aa: CASSPTGTPNEQYF
v_gene: TRBV11-2; d_gene: TRBD2; j_gene: TRBJ2-1; abundance: .; CDR3nt: TGTGCCAGCAGCTTAGTACTAGCGGAGGGGAATGAGCAGTTCTTC; CDR3aa: CASSLVLAEGNEQFF
v_gene: TRBV2; d_gene: .; j_gene: TRBJ1-4; abundance: .; CDR3nt: TGTGCCAGCACCCGAAGGGGCAGGCCCCCGGATGAAAAACTGTTTTTT; CDR3aa: CASTRRGRPPDEKLFF
v_gene: TRBV7-2; d_gene: TRBD2; j_gene: TRBJ2-1; abundance: .; CDR3nt: TGTGCCAGCAGCGTGACTAGCGGGAGATTAGGTGAGCAGTTCTTC; CDR3aa: CASSVTSGRLGEQFF
v_gene: TRBV10-1; d_gene: .; j_gene: TRBJ2-2; abundance: .; CDR3nt: TGCGCCAGCAGTGAGTCAAGAGCCACCGGGGAGCTGTTTTTT; CDR3aa: CASSESRATGELFF
v_gene: TRBV7-8; d_gene: .; j_gene: TRBJ2-1; abundance: .; CDR3nt: TGTGCCAGCAGCTTTCCCAGGGTTAAGGCTGAGCAGTTCTTC; CDR3aa: CASSFPRVKAEQFF
v_gene: TRBV19; d_gene: TRBD1; j_gene: TRBJ1-4; abundance: .; CDR3nt: TGTGCCAGTAGTATTGGGACAGGCTGGGGAGAAAAACTGTTTTTT; CDR3aa: CASSIGTGWGEKLFF
v_gene: TRBV27; d_gene: .; j_gene: TRBJ2-1; abundance: .; CDR3nt: TGTGCCAGCAGTTTTCTAGCGCCTCTATTGAATGAGCAGTTCTTC; CDR3aa: CASSFLAPLLNEQFF
v_gene: TRBV5-1; d_gene: TRBD2; j_gene: TRBJ2-5; abundance: .; CDR3nt: TGCGCCAGCAGCTTAGGCGGGAGAGAAGAGACCCAGTACTTC; CDR3aa: CASSLGGREETQYF
v_gene: TRBV6-6; d_gene: TRBD2; j_gene: TRBJ2-1; abundance: .; CDR3nt: TGTGCCAGCAGTTCTAGCGGGAGGGTTTCAGGTGAGCAGTTCTTC; CDR3aa: CASSSSGRVSGEQFF
v_gene: TRBV3-1/TRBV3-2; d_gene: .; j_gene: TRBJ1-2; abundance: .; CDR3nt: TGTGCCAGCAGCCAAGATGTAGTCCTAAACGGCTACACCTTC; CDR3aa: CASSQDVVLNGYTF
v_gene: TRBV30; d_gene: .; j_gene: TRBJ1-1; abundance: .; CDR3nt: TGTGCCTGGAGTGCCAACGGGGAGGTGAACACTGAAGCTTTCTTT; CDR3aa: CAWSANGEVNTEAFF
v_gene: TRBV27; d_gene: TRBD1; j_gene: TRBJ1-5; abundance: .; CDR3nt: TGTGCCAGCAGTTCCCGGACAGGGAATAGTAATAGCAATCAGCCCCAGCATTTT; CDR3aa: CASSSRTGNSNSNQPQHF
v_gene: TRBV18; d_gene: .; j_gene: TRBJ1-4; abundance: .; CDR3nt: TGTGCCAGCTCAACGGTGGAAGGCGGAAAGGAAAAACTGTTTTTT; CDR3aa: CASSTVEGGKEKLFF
v_gene: TRBV24-1; d_gene: .; j_gene: TRBJ1-2; abundance: .; CDR3nt: TGTGCCACCAGCGCTATCGGGGGGAACGGTAACTATGGCTACACCTTC; CDR3aa: CATSAIGGNGNYGYTF
v_gene: TRBV27; d_gene: .; j_gene: TRBJ1-2; abundance: once; CDR3nt: TGTGCCAGCAGTTTAGTGGGAGACTATGGCTACACCTTC; CDR3aa: CASSLVGDYGYTF
v_gene: TRBV24-1; d_gene: .; j_gene: TRBJ1-1; abundance: .; CDR3nt: TGTGCCACCAGCCAGGGCATGAACACTGAAGCTTTCTTT; CDR3aa: CATSQGMNTEAFF
v_gene: TRBV27; d_gene: TRBD1; j_gene: TRBJ1-5; abundance: .; CDR3nt: TGTGCCAGCAGTTGGGGGACAGGGAATCAGCCCCAGCATTTT; CDR3aa: CASSWGTGNQPQHF
v_gene: TRBV6-1; d_gene: .; j_gene: TRBJ1-2; abundance: .; CDR3nt: TGTGCCAGCAGTGAAGGGGTAGGAAGGGGAGGCGGCTACACCTTC; CDR3aa: CASSEGVGRGGGYTF
v_gene: TRBV7-9; d_gene: .; j_gene: TRBJ1-2; abundance: .; CDR3nt: TGTGCCAGCAGCTTTAGACAGCAACGCCCCCCAAACTATGGCTACACCTTC; CDR3aa: CASSFRQQRPPNYGYTF